This TCR beta chain was recovered during a study of shared clonotypes between healthy human individuals. Overall study context: Donors had three CD4 naive, three CD4 memory, two CD8 naive and one CD8 memory plate apiece.

CDR1 and CDR2 (germline): LNHDA, SQIVND (reference sequence). The CDR3 runs to 16 residues. Trimming pared 3 bases from V and 2 bases from J, leaving 16 bases between. Measured with immunoSEQ multiplex PCR; TCRdb has only the in-frame clones, and not every one. Among about 2.3 million clones listed, approximately 95% were seen once. Material: naive CD4+ T cells from PBMCs. This sample's subset: CD45RA+ positively selected. The chain links TRBV19 to TRBJ1-1; D ambiguous. The sequence came from a man aged 18 to 29 in good health. Some clones in this sample may be carry-over from other donors' samples. The CDR3 DNA reads TGTGCCAGTAGTATTGCACAAGGACGGCCTAACACTGAAGCTTTCTTT. It specifies CASSIAQGRPNTEAFF.